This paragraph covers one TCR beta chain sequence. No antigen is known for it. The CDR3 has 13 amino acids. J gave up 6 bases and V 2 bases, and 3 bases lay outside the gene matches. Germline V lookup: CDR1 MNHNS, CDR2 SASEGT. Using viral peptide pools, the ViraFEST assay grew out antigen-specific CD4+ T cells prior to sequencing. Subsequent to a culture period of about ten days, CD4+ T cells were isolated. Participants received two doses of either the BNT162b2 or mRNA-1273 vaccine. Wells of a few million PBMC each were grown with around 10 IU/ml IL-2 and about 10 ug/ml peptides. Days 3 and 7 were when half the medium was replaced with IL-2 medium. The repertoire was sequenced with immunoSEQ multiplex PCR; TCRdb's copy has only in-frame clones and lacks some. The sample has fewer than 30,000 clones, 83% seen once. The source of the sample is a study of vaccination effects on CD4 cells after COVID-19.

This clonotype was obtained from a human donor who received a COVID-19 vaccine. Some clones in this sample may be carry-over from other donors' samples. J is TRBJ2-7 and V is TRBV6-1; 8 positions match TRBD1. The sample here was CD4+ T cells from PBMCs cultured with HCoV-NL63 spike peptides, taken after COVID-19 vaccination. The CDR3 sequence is CASSEMDRAEQYV. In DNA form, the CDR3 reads TGTGCCAGCAGTGAAATGGACAGGGCCGAGCAGTACGTC.